Listed below are T cell receptor beta chains from one sample, sequenced in a study of CD49a tissue-resident CD8 T cells in human skin. Here immunoSEQ multiplex PCR was the method, and the copy in TCRdb shows in-frame clones only, minus some. The specimen's table records about 100 clones. Sequencing used CD103+ CD49a- CD8+ T cells sorted from skin dermis. Receptors originate from a human donor in good health. Each CDR3 is given with its conserved first and last residue. The D gene is left open where the match is weak. Size is omitted from some rows. Given values are once, few, many or a class for expanded clones.

CDR3 | DNA | D | size | J | V
CASSLGVRGGTNNEQFF | TGCGCCAGCAGCCTTGGGGTGCGGGGGGGGACAAACAATGAGCAGTTCTTC | TRBD2 | NA | TRBJ2-1 | TRBV5-1
CASSPRTENTEAFF | TGTGCCAGCAGCCCCCGGACTGAGAACACTGAAGCTTTCTTT | NA | NA | TRBJ1-1 | TRBV7-9
CASSRGTSGGTDTQYF | TGTGCCAGCAGCCGCGGGACTAGCGGGGGAACAGATACGCAGTATTTT | TRBD2 | NA | TRBJ2-3 | TRBV7-9
CASSQERGGPYEQYF | TGTGCCAGCAGCCAAGAGCGGGGGGGCCCCTACGAGCAGTACTTC | TRBD2 | once | TRBJ2-7 | TRBV4-2
CASSLGSTSGGANEQFF | TGTGCCAGCAGCTTAGGAAGTACTAGCGGGGGGGCCAATGAGCAGTTCTTC | TRBD2 | NA | TRBJ2-1 | TRBV13
CASSQDRANTGELFF | TGCGCCAGCAGCCAAGACAGGGCTAACACCGGGGAGCTGTTTTTT | NA | few | TRBJ2-2 | TRBV4-3
CASSLGGGGETQYF | TGTGCCAGCAGCCTCGGGGGGGGAGGCGAGACCCAGTACTTC | TRBD2 | few | TRBJ2-5 | TRBV5-6
CASSLRDRGSINEQFF | TGTGCCAGCAGCCTAAGGGACAGGGGCTCTATCAATGAGCAGTTCTTC | TRBD1 | few | TRBJ2-1 | TRBV7-9
CASSPGTGDYNEQFF | TGTGCCAGCAGCCCCGGGACAGGAGACTACAATGAGCAGTTCTTC | TRBD1 | NA | TRBJ2-1 | TRBV4-2
CASSQERGGPYEQYF | TGTGCCAGCAGCCAAGAGCGGGGGGGCCCCTACGAGCAGTACTTC | TRBD2 | few | TRBJ2-7 | TRBV4-2
CASSLPRTGGTEAFF | TGTGCCAGCAGTCTCCCTCGGACAGGGGGCACTGAAGCTTTCTTT | TRBD1 | NA | TRBJ1-1 | TRBV4-2
CASTRPDSPNYGYTF | TGTGCCAGCACCCGACCGGACAGCCCTAACTATGGCTACACCTTC | NA | NA | TRBJ1-2 | TRBV7-2
CASSLGGGLFF | TGTGCCAGCAGCTTAGGTGGGGGGTTGTTCTTC | NA | NA | TRBJ2-1 | TRBV5-8
CASSEAGLLGGINSPLHF | TGTGCCAGCAGTGAAGCGGGTCTCCTTGGGGGGATAAATTCACCCCTCCACTTT | NA | hyperexpanded | TRBJ1-6 | TRBV6-1
CASSSPQGVGF | TGTGCCAGCAGCTCGCCACAGGGGGTCGGCTTC | TRBD1 | NA | TRBJ1-2 | TRBV7-9
CASSWTGADTQYF | TGTGCCAGCAGCTGGACAGGGGCAGATACGCAGTATTTT | TRBD1 | NA | TRBJ2-3 | TRBV7-9
CASSQERGGPDTQYF | TGTGCCAGCAGCCAAGAGCGGGGGGGCCCAGATACGCAGTATTTT | TRBD2 | NA | TRBJ2-3 | TRBV4-2
CASSLAQVFGGELFF | TGTGCCAGCAGCTTAGCGCAGGTCTTTGGCGGGGAGCTGTTTTTT | NA | NA | TRBJ2-2 | TRBV7-9
CASASILPGQRTDTQYF | TGTGCCAGCGCCTCCATACTACCGGGACAACGGACAGATACGCAGTATTTT | NA | hyperexpanded | TRBJ2-3 | TRBV27
CASSFLDRNTDTQYF | TGCGCCAGCAGCTTTCTGGACAGGAACACAGATACGCAGTATTTT | TRBD1 | NA | TRBJ2-3 | TRBV5-1
CASSQEEGTGNSPLHF | TGTGCCAGCAGCCAAGAGGAAGGGACAGGGAATTCACCCCTCCACTTT | TRBD1 | NA | TRBJ1-6 | TRBV4-2
CASSLGADSNYGYTF | TGTGCCAGCAGCTTGGGTGCGGACTCGAACTATGGCTACACCTTC | NA | NA | TRBJ1-2 | TRBV7-9
CASRRRQGDTGELFF | TGTGCCAGCAGGCGTAGACAGGGGGACACCGGGGAGCTGTTTTTT | TRBD1 | few | TRBJ2-2 | TRBV2
CASGFPEAFF | TGTGCCAGCGGCTTCCCAGAAGCTTTCTTT | NA | once | TRBJ1-1 | TRBV6-6
CASSGTGANSPLHF | TGTGCCAGCAGCGGGACAGGGGCCAATTCACCCCTCCACTTT | TRBD1 | NA | TRBJ1-6 | TRBV7-9
CASSMGLAGGPAKNIQYF | TGTGCCAGTAGTATGGGACTAGCGGGGGGGCCTGCCAAAAACATTCAGTACTTC | TRBD2 | NA | TRBJ2-4 | TRBV19
CASSALWALPAETQYF | TGTGCCAGCAGCGCGCTCTGGGCCCTTCCTGCGGAGACCCAGTACTTC | NA | NA | TRBJ2-5 | TRBV7-2
CASSEGGSGANVLTF | TGTGCCAGCAGTGAGGGGGGGTCTGGGGCCAACGTCCTGACTTTC | TRBD2 | NA | TRBJ2-6 | TRBV6-4
CASSGGATDTQYF | TGTGCCAGCAGCGGGGGGGCCACAGATACGCAGTATTTT | TRBD2 | NA | TRBJ2-3 | TRBV6-4
CASSKPTGQNTEAFF | TGTGCCAGCAGCAAACCGACAGGGCAGAACACTGAAGCTTTCTTT | TRBD1 | NA | TRBJ1-1 | TRBV5-4
CASSFGTGEGYTF | TGTGCCAGCAGTTTCGGGACAGGCGAAGGCTACACCTTC | TRBD1 | NA | TRBJ1-2 | TRBV27